This TCR beta chain was sequenced during a study of T cell clonotyping in hematopoietic cell transplantation. Findings and limits, study-wide: CD4 and CD8 repertoire contributions could not be separated without sorting. Higher Inverse Simpson Index values in graft donor and pretransplant recipient predicted broader posttransplant TCR diversity. Few recipient clonotypes overlapped donors; over 95% were de novo at given depth.

Recipient blood drawn about 28 days pretransplant and days 30, 100, 180 after. As for this clone: Its antigen is not identified.

The CDR3 sequence is 13 residues long. CDR1 and CDR2 from the germline V gene are MNHEY and SVGAGI. The ends were cut back, 0 bases at V and 5 bases at J, with 5 bases in the middle. TCRdb keeps only in-frame clones here, not all; method: immunoSEQ multiplex PCR. The data show around 7,500 clones, more than 80% seen once. This rearrangement joins TRBV6-5 to TRBJ1-3, with D unresolved. The sample was PBMCs, taken 180 days after allogeneic stem cell transplant. This clonotype was sampled from a female patient in her forties or fifties who had an allogeneic stem cell transplant from an unrelated donor, so the T cells may come from the graft donor. Some clones in this sample may be carry-over from other donors' samples. The CDR3 here is CASSYSMRNTIYF. DNA for the CDR3: TGTGCCAGCAGTTACTCGATGAGAAACACCATATATTTT.